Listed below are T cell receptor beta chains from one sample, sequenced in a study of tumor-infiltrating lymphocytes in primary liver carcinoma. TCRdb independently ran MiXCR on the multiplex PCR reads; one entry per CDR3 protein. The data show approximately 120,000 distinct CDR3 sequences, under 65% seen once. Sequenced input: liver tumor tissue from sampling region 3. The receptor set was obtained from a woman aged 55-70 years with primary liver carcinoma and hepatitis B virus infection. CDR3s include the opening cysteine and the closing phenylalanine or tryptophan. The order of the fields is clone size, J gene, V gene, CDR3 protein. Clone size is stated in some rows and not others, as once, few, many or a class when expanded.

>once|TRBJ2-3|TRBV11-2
CVCSLIRGGTDTQYF
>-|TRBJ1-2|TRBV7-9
CASSSRGAGYTF
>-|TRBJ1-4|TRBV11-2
CASSPYIGEKLLF
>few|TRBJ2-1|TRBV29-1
CSGSCGASINHNEQFF
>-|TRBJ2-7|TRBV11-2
CTSSPGTGVAYEQYF
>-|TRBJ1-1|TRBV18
CASSQGQGHSEAFF
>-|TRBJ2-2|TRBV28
CASSSQDPVGELFF
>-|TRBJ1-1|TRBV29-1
CSVEYFGGYTEALF
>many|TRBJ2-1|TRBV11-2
CASSFSRGLVGNEQFF
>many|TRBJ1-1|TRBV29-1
CSGSVMNTEAFF
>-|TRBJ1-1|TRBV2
CAGKWTGGLTEAFF
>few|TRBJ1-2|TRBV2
CASSEPRTATNYGYTF